This is a list of T cell receptor beta chains from one sample in a study of T cells after yellow fever vaccination. TCRdb analysed the 5' RACE reads with MiXCR anew, one entry per CDR3 protein. The sample lists roughly 150,000 distinct CDR3 sequences, 7.7% occurring once. The specimen comprised CD4+ T cells sorted from PBMCs, sampled 5 days after the yellow fever booster vaccination. These receptors were collected from a man in his thirties or forties who received the YFV17D yellow fever vaccine. CDR3s include the opening cysteine and the closing phenylalanine or tryptophan. Each record gives: clone size, D gene, J gene, V gene, CDR3 DNA, CDR3 protein. A D gene is named only where the DNA matches it firmly. A row's size may be missing; if present it is once, few, many or a size class.

>many|TRBD1|TRBJ1-2|TRBV5-6
TGTGCCAGCAGGAGACAGGGGTTCGTTCATGGCTACACCTTC
CASRRQGFVHGYTF
>many|NA|TRBJ2-2|TRBV7-8
TGTGCCAGCAGCGCCAGGGGCAGGGCGGGCACCGGGGAGCTGTTTTTT
CASSARGRAGTGELFF
>many|NA|TRBJ2-5|TRBV3-1
TGTGCCAGCAGCCAATCTAGATCGGGGAAATTGGCCTCCGAGGAGACCCAGTACTTC
CASSQSRSGKLASEETQYF
>many|NA|TRBJ2-1|TRBV28
TGTGCCAGCGGTTTGGGAGGCAGGGCCCATGTCAATGAGCAGTTCTTC
CASGLGGRAHVNEQFF
>many|NA|TRBJ2-2|TRBV29-1
TGCAGCGTTGGAGGGACATTTGGGGGGACCGGGGAGCTGTTTTTT
CSVGGTFGGTGELFF
>few|NA|TRBJ1-2|TRBV30
TGTGCCTGGAAAGGGCCCACTAACTATGGCTACACCTTC
CAWKGPTNYGYTF
>many|TRBD2|TRBJ2-6|TRBV11-2
TGTGCCAGCAGCTTATTGGGGGGACTAGCGGTTGCCGGGGCCAACGTCCTGACTTTC
CASSLLGGLAVAGANVLTF
>NA|NA|TRBJ2-5|TRBV20-1
TGCAGTCCCTCTAAGGGCGGGTTGGTCGAAGAGACCCAGTACTTC
CSPSKGGLVEETQYF
>many|NA|TRBJ1-5|TRBV28
TGTGCCAGCAGTGCAGGTTTTGGGGGACGCAATCAGCCCCAGCATTTT
CASSAGFGGRNQPQHF
>many|NA|TRBJ2-1|TRBV7-2
TGTGCCAGCAGCTCCACGATCGGGCAGTTCTTC
CASSSTIGQFF
>many|TRBD2|TRBJ2-4|TRBV6-2/TRBV6-3
TGTGCCAGCAGTTACTCGCCTAGCGGGATCTACATTCAGTACTTC
CASSYSPSGIYIQYF
>many|NA|TRBJ2-2|TRBV7-2
TGTGCCAGCAGCCCACTCTGGGGGCCGGCGAACACCGGGGAGCTGTTTTTT
CASSPLWGPANTGELFF
>NA|NA|TRBJ2-7|TRBV6-5
TGTGCCAGTTTCAGGGGACCCTACGAGCAGTACTTC
CASFRGPYEQYF
>NA|NA|TRBJ2-7|TRBV29-1
TGCAGCGTTGAAGAGCGGCAGGGCGGCGAGCAGTACTTC
CSVEERQGGEQYF